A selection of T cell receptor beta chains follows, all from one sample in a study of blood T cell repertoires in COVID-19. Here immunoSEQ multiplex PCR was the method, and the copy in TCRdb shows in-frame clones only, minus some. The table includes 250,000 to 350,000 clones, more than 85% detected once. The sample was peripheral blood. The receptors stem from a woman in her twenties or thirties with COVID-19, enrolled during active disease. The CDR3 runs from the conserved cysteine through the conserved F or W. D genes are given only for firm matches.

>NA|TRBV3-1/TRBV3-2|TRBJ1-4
CASSQQGLTNEKLFF
TGTGCCAGCAGCCAACAGGGTTTAACTAATGAAAAACTGTTTTTT
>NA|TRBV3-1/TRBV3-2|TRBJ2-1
CASSQVRTLIYNEQFF
TGTGCCAGCAGCCAAGTTAGAACTTTAATCTACAATGAGCAGTTCTTC
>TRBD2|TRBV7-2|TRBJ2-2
CGSSGTSAGELFF
TGTGGATCGAGCGGGACTTCCGCCGGGGAGCTGTTTTTT
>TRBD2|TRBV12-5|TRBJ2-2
CASGSGLAGFTGELFF
TGTGCTAGTGGTTCCGGACTAGCGGGATTCACCGGGGAGCTGTTTTTT
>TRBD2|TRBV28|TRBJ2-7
CASSSDGLAGNYEQYF
TGTGCCAGCAGTTCCGATGGACTAGCGGGAAACTACGAGCAGTACTTC
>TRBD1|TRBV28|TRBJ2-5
CASSRTGEETQYF
TGTGCCAGCAGTCGGACAGGGGAGGAGACCCAGTACTTC
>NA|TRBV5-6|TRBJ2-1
CASSWGDRHNEQFF
TGTGCCAGCAGCTGGGGGGACAGACACAATGAGCAGTTCTTC
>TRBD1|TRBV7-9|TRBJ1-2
CASSTGGGTGAYGYTF
TGTGCCAGCAGCACCGGGGGCGGGACAGGGGCTTATGGCTACACCTTC
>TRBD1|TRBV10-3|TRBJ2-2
CAIKGDREYTGELFF
TGTGCCATCAAGGGAGACAGGGAGTACACCGGGGAGCTGTTTTTT
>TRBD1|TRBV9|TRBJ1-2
CASTRTGNGYTF
TGTGCCAGCACCCGGACAGGGAACGGCTACACCTTC
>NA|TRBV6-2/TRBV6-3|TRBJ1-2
CASSYSGRGNGYTF
TGTGCCAGCAGTTACTCGGGCAGGGGCAATGGCTACACCTTC